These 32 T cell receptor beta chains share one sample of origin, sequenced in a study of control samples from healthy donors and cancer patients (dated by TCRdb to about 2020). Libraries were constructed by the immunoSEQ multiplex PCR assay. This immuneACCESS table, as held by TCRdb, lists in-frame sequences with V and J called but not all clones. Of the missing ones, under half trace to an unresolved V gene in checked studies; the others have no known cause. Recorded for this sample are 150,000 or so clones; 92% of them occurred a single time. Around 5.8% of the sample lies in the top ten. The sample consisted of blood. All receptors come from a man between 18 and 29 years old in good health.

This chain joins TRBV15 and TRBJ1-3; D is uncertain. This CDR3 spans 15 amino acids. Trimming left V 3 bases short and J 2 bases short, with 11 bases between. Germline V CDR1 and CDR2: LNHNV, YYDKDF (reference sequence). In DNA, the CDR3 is TGTGCCACCAGCAGTGTCCCGGAGGCTGGAAACACCATATATTTT. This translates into CATSSVPEAGNTIYF.

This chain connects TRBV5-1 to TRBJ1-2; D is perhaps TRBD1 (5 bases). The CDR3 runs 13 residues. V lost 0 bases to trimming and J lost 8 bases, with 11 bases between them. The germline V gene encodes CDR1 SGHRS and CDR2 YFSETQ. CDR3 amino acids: CASSLGRVGGYTF. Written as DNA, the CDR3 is TGCGCCAGCAGCTTGGGCAGGGTTGGAGGCTACACCTTC.

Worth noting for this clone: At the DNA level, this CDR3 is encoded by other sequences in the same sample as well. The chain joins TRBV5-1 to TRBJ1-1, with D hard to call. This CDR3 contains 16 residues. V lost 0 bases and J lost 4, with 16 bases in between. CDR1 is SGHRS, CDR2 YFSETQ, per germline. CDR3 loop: CASSLGAGGWGTEAFF. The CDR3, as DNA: TGCGCCAGCAGCTTGGGAGCGGGCGGGTGGGGCACTGAAGCTTTCTTT.

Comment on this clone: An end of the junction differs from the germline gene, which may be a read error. In DNA, the CDR3 is TGTGCCACCAGCAGTATCGGCAGGGAGCGGTTCTTC. This sequence encodes CATSSIGRERFF. The chain is built from TRBV15 and TRBJ2-1; perhaps D is TRBD1 or TRBD2 (5 bases each). Germline V gene data show CDR1 as LNHNV and CDR2 as YYDKDF (reference sequence). The CDR3 has 12 residues.

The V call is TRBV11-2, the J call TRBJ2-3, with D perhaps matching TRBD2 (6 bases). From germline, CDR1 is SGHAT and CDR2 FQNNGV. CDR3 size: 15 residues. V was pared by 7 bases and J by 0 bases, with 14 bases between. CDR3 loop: CASTPGGTSTDTQYF. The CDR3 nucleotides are TGTGCCAGCACCCCTGGCGGGACTAGCACAGATACGCAGTATTTT.

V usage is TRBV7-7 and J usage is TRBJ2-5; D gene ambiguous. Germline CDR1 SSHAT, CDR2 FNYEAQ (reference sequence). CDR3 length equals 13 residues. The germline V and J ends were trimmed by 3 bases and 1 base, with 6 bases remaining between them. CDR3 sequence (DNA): TGTGCCAGCAGCTTCGGACCCCAAGAGACCCAGTACTTC. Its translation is CASSFGPQETQYF.

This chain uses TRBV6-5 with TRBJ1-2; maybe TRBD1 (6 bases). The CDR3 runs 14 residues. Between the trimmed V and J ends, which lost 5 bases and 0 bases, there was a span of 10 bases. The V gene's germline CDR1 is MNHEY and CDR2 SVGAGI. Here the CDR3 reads CASSRDTPNYGYTF. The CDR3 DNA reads TGTGCCAGCAGTCGGGACACACCTAACTATGGCTACACCTTC.

DNA of the CDR3: TGTGCCAGCAGCTTAGAACAGACCACCTCCTACGAGCAGTACTTC. Encoded protein: CASSLEQTTSYEQYF. The chain couples TRBV5-4 to TRBJ2-7; D not resolved. CDR3 size: 15 residues. Trimming cost V 2 bases and J 0 bases, with 12 bases left between them. The germline V gene encodes CDR1 SGHNT and CDR2 YYREEE (reference sequence).

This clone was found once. The CDR3 spells CASSSLWGWRDHNEQFF. DNA of the CDR3: TGTGCCAGCAGTTCTCTTTGGGGGTGGAGGGATCACAATGAGCAGTTCTTC. This chain uses TRBV28 with TRBJ2-1, with D perhaps TRBD2 (6 bases). From germline, CDR1 is MDHEN and CDR2 SYDVKM. Trimming left V 4 bases short and J 5 bases short, with 21 bases between. The CDR3 length is 17 residues. Supplemented by reference TRBV28 and TRBJ2-1, the full variable domain reads DVKVTQSSRYLVKRTGEKVFLECVQDMDHENMFWYRQDPGLGLRLIYFSYDVKMKEKGDIPEGYSVSREKKERFSLILESASTNQTSMYLCASSSLWGWRDHNEQFFGPGTRLTVL.

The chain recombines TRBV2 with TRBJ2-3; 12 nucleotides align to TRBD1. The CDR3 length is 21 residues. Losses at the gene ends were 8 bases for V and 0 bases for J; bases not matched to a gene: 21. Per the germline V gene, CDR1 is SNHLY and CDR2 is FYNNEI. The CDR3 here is CASVVLHSGTGGFRSTDTQYF. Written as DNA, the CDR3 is TGTGCCAGCGTAGTCCTCCACTCCGGGACAGGGGGCTTTCGCAGCACAGATACGCAGTATTTT.

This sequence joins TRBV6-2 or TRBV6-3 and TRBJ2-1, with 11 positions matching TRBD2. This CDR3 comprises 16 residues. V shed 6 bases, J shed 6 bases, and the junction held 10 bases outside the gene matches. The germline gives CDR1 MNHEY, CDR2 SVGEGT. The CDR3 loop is CASSPQLAGAINEQFF. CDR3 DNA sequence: TGTGCCAGCAGCCCTCAACTAGCGGGGGCCATCAATGAGCAGTTCTTC.

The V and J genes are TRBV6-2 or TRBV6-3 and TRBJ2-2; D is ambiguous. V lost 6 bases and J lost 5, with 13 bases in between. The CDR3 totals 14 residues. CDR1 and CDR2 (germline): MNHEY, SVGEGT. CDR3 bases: TGTGCCAGCAGCCCGGGTCAATCGACCGGGGAGCTGTTTTTT. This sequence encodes CASSPGQSTGELFF.

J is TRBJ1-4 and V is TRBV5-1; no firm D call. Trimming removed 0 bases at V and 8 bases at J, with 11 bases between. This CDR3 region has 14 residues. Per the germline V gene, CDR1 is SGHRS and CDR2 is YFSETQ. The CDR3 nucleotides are TGCGCCAGCAGCTTGGAGGGTCGCAAGGAAAAACTGTTTTTT. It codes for CASSLEGRKEKLFF. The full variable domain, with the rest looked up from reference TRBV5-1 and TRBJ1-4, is KAGVTQTPRYLIKTRGQQVTLSCSPISGHRSVSWYQQTPGQGLQFLFEYFSETQRNKGNFPGRFSGRQFSNSRSEMNVSTLELGDSALYLCASSLEGRKEKLFFGSGTQLSVL.

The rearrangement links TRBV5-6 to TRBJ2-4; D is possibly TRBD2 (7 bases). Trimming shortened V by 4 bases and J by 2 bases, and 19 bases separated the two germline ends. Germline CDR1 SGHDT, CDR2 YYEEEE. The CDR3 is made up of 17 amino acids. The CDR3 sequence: CASSPKRGAVPKNIQYF. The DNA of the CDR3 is TGTGCCAGCAGCCCCAAACGGGGGGCTGTCCCCAAAAACATTCAGTACTTC.

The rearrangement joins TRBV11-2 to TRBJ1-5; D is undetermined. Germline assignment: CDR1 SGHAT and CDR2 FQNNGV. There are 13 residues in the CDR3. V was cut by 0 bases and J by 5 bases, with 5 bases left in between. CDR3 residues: CASSLDIDQPQHF. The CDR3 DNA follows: TGTGCCAGCAGCTTAGATATTGATCAGCCCCAGCATTTT.

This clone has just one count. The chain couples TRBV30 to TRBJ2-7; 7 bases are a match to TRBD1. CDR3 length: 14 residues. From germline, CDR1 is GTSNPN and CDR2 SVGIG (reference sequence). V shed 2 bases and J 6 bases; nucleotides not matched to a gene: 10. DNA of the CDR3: TGTGCCTGGAGTCTCGTCACAGGGGTAGGCGAGCAGTACTTC. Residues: CAWSLVTGVGEQYF.

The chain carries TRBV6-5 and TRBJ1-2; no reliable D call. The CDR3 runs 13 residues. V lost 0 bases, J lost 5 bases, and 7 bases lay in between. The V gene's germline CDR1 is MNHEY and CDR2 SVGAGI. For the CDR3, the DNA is TGTGCCAGCAGTTACTCGGTGGGGTATGGCTACACCTTC. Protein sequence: CASSYSVGYGYTF.

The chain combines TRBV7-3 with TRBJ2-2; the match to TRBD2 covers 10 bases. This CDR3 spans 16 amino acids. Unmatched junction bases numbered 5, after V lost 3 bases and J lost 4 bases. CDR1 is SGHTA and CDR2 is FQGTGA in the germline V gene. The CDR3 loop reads CASSLLAGVPTGELFF. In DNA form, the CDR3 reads TGTGCCAGCAGCTTGCTAGCGGGGGTCCCCACCGGGGAGCTGTTTTTT.

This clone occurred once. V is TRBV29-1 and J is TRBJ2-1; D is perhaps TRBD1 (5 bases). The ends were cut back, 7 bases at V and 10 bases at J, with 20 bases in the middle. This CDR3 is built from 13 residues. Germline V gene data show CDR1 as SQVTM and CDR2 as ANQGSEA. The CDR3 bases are TGCAGCGCATCTACTACAGGAAAGGGGGAGCAGTTCTTC. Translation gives CSASTTGKGEQFF.

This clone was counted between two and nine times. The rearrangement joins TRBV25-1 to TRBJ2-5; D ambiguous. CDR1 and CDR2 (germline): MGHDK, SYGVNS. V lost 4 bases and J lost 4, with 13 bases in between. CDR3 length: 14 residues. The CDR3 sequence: CASSGARVGETQYF. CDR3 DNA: TGTGCCAGCAGTGGGGCTAGAGTTGGAGAGACCCAGTACTTC.

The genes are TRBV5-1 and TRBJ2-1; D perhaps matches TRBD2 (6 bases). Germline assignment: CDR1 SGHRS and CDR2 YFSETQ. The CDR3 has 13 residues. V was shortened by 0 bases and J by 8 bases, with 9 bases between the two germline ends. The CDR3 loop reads CASSLGRGDEQFF. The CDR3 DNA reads TGCGCCAGCAGCTTGGGGCGGGGCGATGAGCAGTTCTTC. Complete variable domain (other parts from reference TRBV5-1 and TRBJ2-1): KAGVTQTPRYLIKTRGQQVTLSCSPISGHRSVSWYQQTPGQGLQFLFEYFSETQRNKGNFPGRFSGRQFSNSRSEMNVSTLELGDSALYLCASSLGRGDEQFFGPGTRLTVL.

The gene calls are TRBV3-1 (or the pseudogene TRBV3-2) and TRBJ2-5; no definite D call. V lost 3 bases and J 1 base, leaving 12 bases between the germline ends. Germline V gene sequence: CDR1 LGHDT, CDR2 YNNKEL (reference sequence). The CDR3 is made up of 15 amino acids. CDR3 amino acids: CASSQVLSPQETQYF. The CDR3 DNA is TGTGCCAGCAGCCAGGTACTCAGTCCCCAAGAGACCCAGTACTTC.

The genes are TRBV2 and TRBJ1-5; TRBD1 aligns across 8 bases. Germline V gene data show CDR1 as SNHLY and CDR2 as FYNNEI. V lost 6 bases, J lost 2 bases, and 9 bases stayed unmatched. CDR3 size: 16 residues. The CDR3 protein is CASRRQGTQRNQPQHF. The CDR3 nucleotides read TGTGCCAGCAGACGACAGGGGACTCAGCGCAATCAGCCCCAGCATTTT.

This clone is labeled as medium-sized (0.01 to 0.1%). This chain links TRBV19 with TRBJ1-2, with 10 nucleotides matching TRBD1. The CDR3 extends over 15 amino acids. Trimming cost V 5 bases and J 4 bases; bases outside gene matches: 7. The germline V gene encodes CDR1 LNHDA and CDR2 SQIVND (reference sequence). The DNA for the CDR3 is TGTGCCAGTAGTCTCTCTGGACAGGGGGGCTATGGCTACACCTTC. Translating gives CASSLSGQGGYGYTF.

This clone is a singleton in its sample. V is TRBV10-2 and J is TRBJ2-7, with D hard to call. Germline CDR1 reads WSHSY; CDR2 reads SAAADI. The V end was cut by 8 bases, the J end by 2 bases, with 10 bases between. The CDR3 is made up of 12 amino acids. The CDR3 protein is CASGEIAYEQYF. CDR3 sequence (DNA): TGCGCCAGCGGAGAGATAGCCTACGAGCAGTACTTC.

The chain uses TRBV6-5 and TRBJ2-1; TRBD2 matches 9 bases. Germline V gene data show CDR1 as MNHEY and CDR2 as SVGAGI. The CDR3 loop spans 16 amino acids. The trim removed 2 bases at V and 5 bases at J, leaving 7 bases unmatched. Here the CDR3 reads CASSYGPQRGDNEQFF. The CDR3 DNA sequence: TGTGCCAGCAGTTACGGTCCCCAGCGGGGGGACAATGAGCAGTTCTTC.

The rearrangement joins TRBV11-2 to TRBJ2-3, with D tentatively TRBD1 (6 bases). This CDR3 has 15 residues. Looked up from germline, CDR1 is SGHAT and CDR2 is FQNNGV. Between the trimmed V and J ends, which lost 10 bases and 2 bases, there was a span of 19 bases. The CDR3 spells CAITTPGDITDTQYF. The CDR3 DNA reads TGTGCCATTACCACCCCAGGGGACATCACAGATACGCAGTATTTT. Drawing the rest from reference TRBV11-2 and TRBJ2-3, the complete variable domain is EAGVAQSPRYKIIEKRQSVAFWCNPISGHATLYWYQQILGQGPKLLIQFQNNGVVDDSQLPKDRFSAERLKGVDSTLKIQPAKLEDSAVYLCAITTPGDITDTQYFGPGTRLTVL.

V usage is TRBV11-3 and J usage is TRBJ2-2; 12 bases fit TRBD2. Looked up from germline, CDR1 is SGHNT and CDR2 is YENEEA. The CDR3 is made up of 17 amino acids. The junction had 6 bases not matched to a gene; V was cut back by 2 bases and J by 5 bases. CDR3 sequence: CASSLRTSGALTGELFF. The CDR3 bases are TGTGCCAGCAGCTTAAGGACTAGCGGGGCCCTTACCGGGGAGCTGTTTTTT.

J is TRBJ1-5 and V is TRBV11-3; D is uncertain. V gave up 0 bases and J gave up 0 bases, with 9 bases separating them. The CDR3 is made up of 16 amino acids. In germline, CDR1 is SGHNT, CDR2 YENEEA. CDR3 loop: CASSLDSVNSNQPQHF. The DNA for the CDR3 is TGTGCCAGCAGCTTAGATTCGGTGAATAGCAATCAGCCCCAGCATTTT.

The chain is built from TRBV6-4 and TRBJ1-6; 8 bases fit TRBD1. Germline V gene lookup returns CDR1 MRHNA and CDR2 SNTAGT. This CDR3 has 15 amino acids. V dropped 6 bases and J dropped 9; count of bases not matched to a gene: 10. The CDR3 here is CASRGQGAVTSPLHF. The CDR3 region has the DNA TGTGCCAGCAGGGGGCAGGGGGCGGTGACTTCACCCCTCCACTTT.

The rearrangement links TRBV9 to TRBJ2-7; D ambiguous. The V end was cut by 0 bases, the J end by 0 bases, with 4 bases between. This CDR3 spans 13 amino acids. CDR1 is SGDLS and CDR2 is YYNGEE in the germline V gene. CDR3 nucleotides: TGTGCCAGCAGCGTAGGGCCCTCCTACGAGCAGTACTTC. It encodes CASSVGPSYEQYF.

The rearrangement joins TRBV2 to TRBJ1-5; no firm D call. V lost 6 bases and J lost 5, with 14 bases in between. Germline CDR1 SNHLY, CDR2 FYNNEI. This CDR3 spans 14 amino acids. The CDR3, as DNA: TGTGCCAGCAGCGAAAGGCGGTTGGATCAGCCCCAGCATTTT. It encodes CASSERRLDQPQHF.